A selection of T cell receptor beta chains follows, all from one sample in a study of T cells in Graves' hyperthyroidism and ophthalmopathy. TCRdb recomputed calls from the multiplex PCR reads with MiXCR, one row per CDR3 protein. This table holds roughly 350,000 distinct CDR3 sequences, 14% found once. The sample was blood. The receptors were gathered from a woman in her 30s with Graves' ophthalmopathy. CDR3s include the opening cysteine and the closing phenylalanine or tryptophan. The size field is filled for only some rows; it gives once, few, many or a size class.

>TRBV12-3/TRBV12-4|many|TRBJ2-2
CASSRLGGAINTGELFF
>TRBV3-1|many|TRBJ1-1
CASSLITGTGPTEAFF
>TRBV3-1|many|TRBJ2-3
CASSHLLAGGTVDTDTQYF
>TRBV12-3/TRBV12-4|-|TRBJ1-4
CASSFGGLWEKLFF
>TRBV20-1|few|TRBJ1-3
CSASGSSGNTIYF
>TRBV28|many|TRBJ1-1
CASSHTHRGAVSEAFF
>TRBV12-3/TRBV12-4|many|TRBJ2-1
CASSWGLAGGRASYNEQFF
>TRBV10-2|few|TRBJ2-3
CASSILERLTDTQYF
>TRBV7-9|-|TRBJ1-6
CASNQGGPGRNPLHF
>TRBV12-3/TRBV12-4|many|TRBJ2-5
CASTETGAQETQYF
>TRBV27|many|TRBJ1-5
CASSTTGNQPQHF
>TRBV29-1|many|TRBJ1-4
CSVLGVAEKLFF
>TRBV7-8|few|TRBJ2-7
CASSPSRTESSEQYF
>TRBV28|many|TRBJ2-3
CASSSSGTTDTQYF
>TRBV7-2|many|TRBJ2-5
CASSLAGGLIVTQYF
>TRBV6-9|many|TRBJ2-7
CATPRWGISSYEQYF
>TRBV9|-|TRBJ1-1
CASSTRDSLNTEAFF